The text below deals with one T cell receptor beta chain. Antigen unknown. The CDR3 is made up of 17 amino acids. V shed 0 bases, J shed 8 bases, and the junction held 8 bases outside the gene matches. Germline CDR1 LGHNA, CDR2 YNFKEQ. This sample was taken from a study of graft-versus-host responses after intestinal transplantation. The assay was immunoSEQ multiplex PCR, and TCRdb's table has in-frame clones only and misses some. Of approximately 100,000 clones in the sample, about 88% are singletons; the top ten hold roughly 1%. The clonotype comes from a human donor who received an intestinal transplant. The input for sequencing was unstimulated CD4+ T cells sorted from spleen or lymph node cells, taken before intestinal transplant. The V gene is TRBV4-2, the J gene TRBJ2-3, with 13 positions matching TRBD2. The CDR3 protein is CASSQDPGLAGEGTQYF. The DNA of the CDR3 is TGTGCCAGCAGCCAAGATCCCGGACTAGCGGGGGAAGGTACGCAGTATTTT.